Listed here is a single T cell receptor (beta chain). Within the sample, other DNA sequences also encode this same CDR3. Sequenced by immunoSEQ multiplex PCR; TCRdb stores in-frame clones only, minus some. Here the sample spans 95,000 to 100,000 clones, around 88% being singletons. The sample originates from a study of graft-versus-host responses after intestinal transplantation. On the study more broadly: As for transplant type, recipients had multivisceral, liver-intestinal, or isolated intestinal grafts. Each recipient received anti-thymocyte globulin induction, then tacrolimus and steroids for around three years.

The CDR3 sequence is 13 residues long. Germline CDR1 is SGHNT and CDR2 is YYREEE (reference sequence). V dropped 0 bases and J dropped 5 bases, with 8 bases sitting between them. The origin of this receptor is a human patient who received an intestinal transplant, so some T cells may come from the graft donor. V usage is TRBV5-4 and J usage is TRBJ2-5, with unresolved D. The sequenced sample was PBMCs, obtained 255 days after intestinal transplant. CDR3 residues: CASSLGGGETQYF. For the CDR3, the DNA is TGTGCCAGCAGCTTGGGGGGTGGGGAGACCCAGTACTTC.